This T cell receptor (beta chain) was identified in a study of persistence of HIV-infected CD4 T cells. About the study: A median of roughly 8 years of suppressive ART preceded sampling.

The CDR3 has 16 amino acids. The germline gives CDR1 LGHDT, CDR2 YNNKEL (reference sequence). The V gene end was trimmed by 4 bases and the J gene end by 0 bases; junction bases not matched to a gene: 5. The immunoSEQ assay was version 4, run in survey mode. The method was immunoSEQ multiplex PCR; TCRdb's version includes in-frame clones alone and lacks a portion of them. Of 35,000 to 40,000 clones listed, approximately 80% are singletons. Stimulation used 8 to 10 ug/mL lysate from CMV-infected fibroblasts. CD40L/CD69 double-negative CD45RO-high memory CD4+ T cells were collected. Inclusion required CMV-positive serology and CD4+ counts above 400 cells/uL. This clone was recorded once. Its antigen is unknown.

The V gene is TRBV3-1 (or the pseudogene TRBV3-2), the J gene TRBJ2-1; 8 nucleotides line up with TRBD2. Sequenced here: CD4+ T cells sorted from PBMCs after roughly 17-hour stimulation, sampled from a patient who received antiretroviral therapy. This TCR came from an adult man with HIV who was CMV-seropositive. The CDR3 DNA sequence: TGTGCCAGCAGCCTCCGGGGGGGAAGCTCCTACAATGAGCAGTTCTTC. Translated, it gives CASSLRGGSSYNEQFF.